This entry describes one T cell receptor beta chain. Antigen unknown. Sequenced by immunoSEQ multiplex PCR; TCRdb stores in-frame clones only, minus some. The sample lists some 78,000 clones; 90% to 98% were seen once. In corrective heart surgery, resections were taken, and these provided the thymus tissue. Healthy Finnish infants undergoing corrective surgery for congenital heart defects were the donors. Trimming took 7 bases from V and 1 from J; bases not matched to a gene: 1. The CDR3 is 14 amino acids. The germline CDR1 and CDR2 sequences are MDHEN and SYDVKM. The data are from a study of human thymus T cells. Study conclusions and caveats: Highly overlapping thymic repertoires among unrelated individuals were reported in related research. Seemingly biased V and J gene usage marked thymic and blood repertoires.

The source material was thymus tissue. This chain links TRBV28 with TRBJ2-1, with 10 bases identical to TRBD2. The sequence was obtained from a boy in the first two years of life with a congenital heart defect but otherwise immunologically healthy. The CDR3 DNA reads TGTGCCAGCACTAGCGGGAGTTCCTACAATGAGCAGTTCTTC. Encoded protein: CASTSGSSYNEQFF.